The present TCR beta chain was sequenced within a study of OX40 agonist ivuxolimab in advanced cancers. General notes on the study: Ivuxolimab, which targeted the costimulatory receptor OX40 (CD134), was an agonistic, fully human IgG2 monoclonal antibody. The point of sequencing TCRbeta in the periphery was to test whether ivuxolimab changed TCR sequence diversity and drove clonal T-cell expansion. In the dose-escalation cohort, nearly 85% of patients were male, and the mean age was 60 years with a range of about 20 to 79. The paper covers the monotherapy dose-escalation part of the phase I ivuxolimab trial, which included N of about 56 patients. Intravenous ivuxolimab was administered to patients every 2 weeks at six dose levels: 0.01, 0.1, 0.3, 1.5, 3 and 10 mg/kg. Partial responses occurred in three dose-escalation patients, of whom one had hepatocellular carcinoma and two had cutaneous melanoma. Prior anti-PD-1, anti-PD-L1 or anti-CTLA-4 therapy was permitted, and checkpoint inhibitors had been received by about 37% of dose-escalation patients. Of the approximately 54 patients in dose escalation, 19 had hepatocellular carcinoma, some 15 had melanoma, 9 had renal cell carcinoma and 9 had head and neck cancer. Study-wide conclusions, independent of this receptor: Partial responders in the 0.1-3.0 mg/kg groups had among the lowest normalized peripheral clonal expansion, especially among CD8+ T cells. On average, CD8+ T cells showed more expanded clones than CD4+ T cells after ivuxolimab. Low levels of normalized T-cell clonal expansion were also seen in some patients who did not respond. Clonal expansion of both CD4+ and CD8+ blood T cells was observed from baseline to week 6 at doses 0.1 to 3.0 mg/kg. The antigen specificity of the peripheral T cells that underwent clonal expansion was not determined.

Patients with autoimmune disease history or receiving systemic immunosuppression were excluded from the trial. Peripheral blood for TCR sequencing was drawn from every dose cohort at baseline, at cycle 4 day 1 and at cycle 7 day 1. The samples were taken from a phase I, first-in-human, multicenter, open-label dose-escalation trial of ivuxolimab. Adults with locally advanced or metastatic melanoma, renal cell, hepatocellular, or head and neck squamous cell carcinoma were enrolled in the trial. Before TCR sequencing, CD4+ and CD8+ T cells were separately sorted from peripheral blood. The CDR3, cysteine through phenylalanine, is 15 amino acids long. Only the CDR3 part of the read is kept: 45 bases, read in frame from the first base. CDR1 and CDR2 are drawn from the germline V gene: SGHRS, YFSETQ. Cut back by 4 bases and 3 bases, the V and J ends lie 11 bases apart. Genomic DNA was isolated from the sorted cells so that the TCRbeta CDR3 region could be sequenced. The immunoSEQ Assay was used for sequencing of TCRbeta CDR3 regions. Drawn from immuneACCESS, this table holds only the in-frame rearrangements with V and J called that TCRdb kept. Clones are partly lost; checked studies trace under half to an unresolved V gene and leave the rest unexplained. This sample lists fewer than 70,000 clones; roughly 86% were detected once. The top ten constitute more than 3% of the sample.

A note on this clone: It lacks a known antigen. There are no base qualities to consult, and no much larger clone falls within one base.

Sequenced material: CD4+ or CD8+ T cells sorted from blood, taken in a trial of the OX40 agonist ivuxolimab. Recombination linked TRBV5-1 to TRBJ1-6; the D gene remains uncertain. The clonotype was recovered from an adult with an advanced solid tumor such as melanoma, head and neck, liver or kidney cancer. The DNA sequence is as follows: TGCGCCAGCAGCCTGGACCGAGTCTATAATTCACCCCTCCACTTT. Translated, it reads CASSLDRVYNSPLHF.